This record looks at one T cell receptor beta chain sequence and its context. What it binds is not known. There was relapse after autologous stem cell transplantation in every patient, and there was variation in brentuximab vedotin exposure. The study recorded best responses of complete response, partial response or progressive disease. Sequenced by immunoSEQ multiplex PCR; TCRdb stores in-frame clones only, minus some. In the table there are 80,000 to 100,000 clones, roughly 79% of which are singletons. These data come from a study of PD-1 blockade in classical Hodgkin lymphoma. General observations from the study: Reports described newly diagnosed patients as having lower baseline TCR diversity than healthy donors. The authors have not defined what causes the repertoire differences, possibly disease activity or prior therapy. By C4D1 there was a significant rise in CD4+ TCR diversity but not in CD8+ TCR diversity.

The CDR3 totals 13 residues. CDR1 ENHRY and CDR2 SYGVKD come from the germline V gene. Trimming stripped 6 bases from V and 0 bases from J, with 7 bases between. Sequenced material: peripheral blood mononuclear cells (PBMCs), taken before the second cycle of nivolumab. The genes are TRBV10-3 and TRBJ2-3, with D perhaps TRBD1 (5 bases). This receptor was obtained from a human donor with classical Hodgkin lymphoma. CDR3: CAIRQESTDTQYF. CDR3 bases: TGTGCCATCAGACAGGAAAGCACAGATACGCAGTATTTT.